This is a list of T cell receptor beta chains from one sample in a study of cytomegalovirus exposure and HLA in healthy donors. Clones were sequenced by immunoSEQ multiplex PCR, and TCRdb holds only the in-frame ones, with some missing. The data contain approximately 140,000 clones, approximately 84% of them singletons. The sequencing sample was made of PBMCs. These receptors were obtained from a woman aged 40 to 50 in good health and CMV-seronegative. Each CDR3 is given with its conserved first and last residue. The D gene is left open where the match is weak. The size of a clone is reported for some rows only, either as once, few or many, or as a class for expanded clones.

V,size,J,D,DNA,CDR3
TRBV7-9,.,TRBJ2-5,TRBD2,TGTGCCAGCAGCTTCCCCGGACTAGCGGGAGGGGAGACCCAGTACTTC,CASSFPGLAGGETQYF
TRBV7-2,.,TRBJ2-1,TRBD2,TGTGCCAGCAGCTTAGTTCTAGCGGGAGGCGGTGGTGAGCAGTTCTTC,CASSLVLAGGGGEQFF
TRBV10-3,.,TRBJ2-1,.,TGTGCCATCAGTGCGCTCGACGGGAGCTCCTACAATGAGCAGTTCTTC,CAISALDGSSYNEQFF
TRBV5-4,.,TRBJ2-5,TRBD2,TGTGCCAGCAGCTTAGGGACTAGCGGCCAAGAGACCCAGTACTTC,CASSLGTSGQETQYF
TRBV5-1,.,TRBJ1-5,.,TGCGCCAGCAGCTTCCTCGACAGTCATCAGCCCCAGCATTTT,CASSFLDSHQPQHF
TRBV27,.,TRBJ2-2,TRBD2,TGTGCCAGCAGCAATCAGGGACTAGCGGGAAAAGAGGAGCTGTTTTTT,CASSNQGLAGKEELFF
TRBV7-9,once,TRBJ2-3,.,TGTGCCAGCAGTCTCCCTCCGGGTTCGCGGCGACGCTATACAGATACGCAGTATTTT,CASSLPPGSRRRYTDTQYF
TRBV13,.,TRBJ2-7,TRBD2,TGTGCCAGCAGCCACAGACTAGCTTTCTACGAGCAGTACTTC,CASSHRLAFYEQYF
TRBV21-1,.,TRBJ1-3,.,TGTGCCAGCAGCAAAGAAATCGGGGTGTTCGGAGACACCATATATTTT,CASSKEIGVFGDTIYF
TRBV5-8,.,TRBJ2-3,TRBD2,TGTGCCAGCAGCTTACCCGGACTAGCGGGAGGCGTGATAGATACGCAGTATTTT,CASSLPGLAGGVIDTQYF
TRBV2,.,TRBJ1-4,.,TGTGCCAGCAGTTCTTTCGGGGGATTGAGTGAAAAACTGTTTTTT,CASSSFGGLSEKLFF
TRBV12-2,.,TRBJ1-4,.,TGTGCAAGCCGCTTACGAGGAAAAGGTGAAAAACTGTTTTTT,CASRLRGKGEKLFF
TRBV7-2,.,TRBJ2-7,.,TGTGCCAGCAGCTTAAGCAATCGTTTCGAGGGAGGACGCTACGAGCAGTACTTC,CASSLSNRFEGGRYEQYF
TRBV4-1,few,TRBJ2-7,TRBD1,TGCGCCAGCAGCCAAGCGAGGGGGCACATGTACGAGCAGTACTTC,CASSQARGHMYEQYF
TRBV5-4,.,TRBJ2-3,TRBD2,TGTGCCAGCAGCTTTAGCGGGGCTAGCACAGATACGCAGTATTTT,CASSFSGASTDTQYF
TRBV5-4,.,TRBJ2-7,TRBD2,TGTGCCAGCAGCACCGGGACTAGCTTCCACGAGCAGTACTTC,CASSTGTSFHEQYF
TRBV27,.,TRBJ1-5,.,TGTGCCAGCAGTTCGGGGGGGCAGCCCCAGCATTTT,CASSSGGQPQHF
TRBV11-1,.,TRBJ2-5,.,TGTGCCAGCAGCTTTTCTAGACTCAGAGAGACCCAGTACTTC,CASSFSRLRETQYF
TRBV18,.,TRBJ1-1,.,TGTGCCAGCTCACCACTCGGAGGGGCTGCCGTGAACACTGAAGCTTTCTTT,CASSPLGGAAVNTEAFF
TRBV19,.,TRBJ1-2,.,TGTGCCAGTAGATTCTCAGGTGGCCGAAACTATGGCTACACCTTC,CASRFSGGRNYGYTF
TRBV5-1,.,TRBJ1-2,TRBD1,TGCGCCAGCAGCTCTTGGACAGGGACAAACTATGGCTACACCTTC,CASSSWTGTNYGYTF
TRBV25-1,.,TRBJ1-2,.,TGTGCCAGCAGTGAACTGACAGAGACGGATGGCTACACCTTC,CASSELTETDGYTF
TRBV28,.,TRBJ1-1,.,TGTGCCAGCAGTTTAGTCGGAGACTCGGGTGAAGCTTTCTTT,CASSLVGDSGEAFF
TRBV10-3,.,TRBJ2-5,.,TGTGCCATCAGTGAGCCCGCTGGGGCGGCCGAGACCCAGTACTTC,CAISEPAGAAETQYF
TRBV6-4,.,TRBJ2-3,.,TGTGCCAGCAGTGACTCGGGCGTATCTAACACAGATACGCAGTATTTT,CASSDSGVSNTDTQYF
TRBV27,.,TRBJ2-1,.,TGTGCCAGCAGTTTAGTCGACTATAGCTCCTACAATGAGCAGTTCTTC,CASSLVDYSSYNEQFF
TRBV14,once,TRBJ1-1,TRBD1,TGTGCCAGCAGCCAACCTGGGACAGGTGATTCGGCTTTCTTT,CASSQPGTGDSAFF
TRBV27,once,TRBJ1-4,.,TGTGCCAGCAGGCCCTTAAGCAAACTAAATGAAAAACTGTTTTTT,CASRPLSKLNEKLFF
TRBV30,.,TRBJ2-5,TRBD2,TGTGCCTGGAGCCGCTTAGGGACTAGCGGGATGTCGGGGACCCAGTACTTC,CAWSRLGTSGMSGTQYF
TRBV27,.,TRBJ1-3,.,TGTGCCAGCAGTTTATTTCCCTTCTCTGGAAACACCATATATTTT,CASSLFPFSGNTIYF
TRBV7-8,.,TRBJ1-2,.,TGTGCCAGCAGCTTTTCGTCCTATGGCTACACCTTC,CASSFSSYGYTF
TRBV7-7,.,TRBJ2-2,TRBD1,TGTGCCAGCAGCTTAGAGGGGGCGGCGGGCACCGGGGAGCTGTTTTTT,CASSLEGAAGTGELFF
TRBV7-2,.,TRBJ2-3,.,TGTGCCAGCAGCCCCCAGCGGAATACGCAGTATTTT,CASSPQRNTQYF
TRBV15,.,TRBJ2-5,TRBD2,TGTGCCACCAGCAGAGATCCGCTAGCGGGGGAGACCCAGTACTTC,CATSRDPLAGETQYF
TRBV7-3,.,TRBJ2-5,.,TGTGCCAGCAGCATTAAGGAGGGGCGGGAGACCCAGTACTTC,CASSIKEGRETQYF
TRBV15,.,TRBJ1-3,.,TGTGCCACCAGCAGAGCCCGAGGAAACGTTGCTGGAAACACCATATATTTT,CATSRARGNVAGNTIYF
TRBV9,.,TRBJ2-2,TRBD1,TGTGCCAGCAGCGTAGCTGGCGCAGGGGGCTCCGGGGAGCTGTTTTTT,CASSVAGAGGSGELFF
TRBV18,once,TRBJ2-7,.,TGTGCCAGCTCCGGGACTTCAGGGTTAGGCGAGCAGTACTTC,CASSGTSGLGEQYF
TRBV18,.,TRBJ1-2,.,TGTGCCAGCTCACCGCCCGGGTTGAACTATGGCTACACCTTC,CASSPPGLNYGYTF
TRBV28,.,TRBJ2-7,.,TGTGCCAGCAGTTTCTTACCTAGGACTTACGAGCAGTACTTC,CASSFLPRTYEQYF
TRBV19,.,TRBJ2-7,.,TGTGCCAGTAGCCAAACCGGGACATCCTACGAGCAGTACTTC,CASSQTGTSYEQYF
TRBV5-1,.,TRBJ2-5,.,TGCGCCAGCAGCTACCCGACAGGACAAGAGACCCAGTACTTC,CASSYPTGQETQYF
TRBV4-1,.,TRBJ1-5,TRBD1,TGCGCCAGCAGCCAAGATGGGACAGGAGGTCAGCCCCAGCATTTT,CASSQDGTGGQPQHF
TRBV28,.,TRBJ1-5,.,TGTGCCAGCAGTCGCCCGGGGAATCAGCCCCAGCATTTT,CASSRPGNQPQHF
TRBV23-1,.,TRBJ1-1,.,TGCGCCAGCAGTCGGCTTCTCAGACCGGAGCACACTGAAGCTTTCTTT,CASSRLLRPEHTEAFF
TRBV27,.,TRBJ2-6,.,TGTGCCAGTGCCGGGTCACCTGGGGCCAACGTCCTGACTTTC,CASAGSPGANVLTF
TRBV5-6,.,TRBJ2-7,.,TGTGCCAGCAGCTTGGTGCGGGGCGAGCAGTACTTC,CASSLVRGEQYF
TRBV7-8,once,TRBJ1-1,.,TGTGCCAGCAGCTTCTCGTCAGGGAACACTGAAGCTTTCTTT,CASSFSSGNTEAFF
TRBV5-1,few,TRBJ2-7,.,TGCGCCAGCAGCTTGTACTACGAGCAGTACTTC,CASSLYYEQYF
TRBV18,.,TRBJ1-1,.,TGTGCCAGCTCACCACCGGGGCGATCGGGTATTGGGGCTTTCTTT,CASSPPGRSGIGAFF
TRBV9,.,TRBJ2-3,TRBD1,TGTGCCAGCAGCGGATCGACAGGGGGCAAGACAGATACGCAGTATTTT,CASSGSTGGKTDTQYF
TRBV5-1,.,TRBJ1-4,.,TGCGCCAGCAGCTTGAACACAGGGACTGAAAAACTGTTTTTT,CASSLNTGTEKLFF
TRBV7-9,.,TRBJ2-2,TRBD2,TGTGCCAGCAGCTTTTCAGGGAGGGACGGGGAGCTGTTTTTT,CASSFSGRDGELFF
TRBV7-9,.,TRBJ2-7,.,TGTGCCAGCAGCTTATTTCGAGGCGGAAACTACGAGCAGTACTTC,CASSLFRGGNYEQYF
TRBV7-2,.,TRBJ2-7,.,TGTGCCAGCAGCTTAGGGAGGATTGGCTACGAGCAGTACTTC,CASSLGRIGYEQYF
TRBV5-1,.,TRBJ2-5,TRBD1,TGCGCCAGCAGCTTGTCCACAGGGGGCAAACAAGAGACCCAGTACTTC,CASSLSTGGKQETQYF
TRBV7-2,.,TRBJ2-7,.,TGTGCCAGCAGCTCCTACGCTAGTTTTGGATCCGAGCAGTACTTC,CASSSYASFGSEQYF